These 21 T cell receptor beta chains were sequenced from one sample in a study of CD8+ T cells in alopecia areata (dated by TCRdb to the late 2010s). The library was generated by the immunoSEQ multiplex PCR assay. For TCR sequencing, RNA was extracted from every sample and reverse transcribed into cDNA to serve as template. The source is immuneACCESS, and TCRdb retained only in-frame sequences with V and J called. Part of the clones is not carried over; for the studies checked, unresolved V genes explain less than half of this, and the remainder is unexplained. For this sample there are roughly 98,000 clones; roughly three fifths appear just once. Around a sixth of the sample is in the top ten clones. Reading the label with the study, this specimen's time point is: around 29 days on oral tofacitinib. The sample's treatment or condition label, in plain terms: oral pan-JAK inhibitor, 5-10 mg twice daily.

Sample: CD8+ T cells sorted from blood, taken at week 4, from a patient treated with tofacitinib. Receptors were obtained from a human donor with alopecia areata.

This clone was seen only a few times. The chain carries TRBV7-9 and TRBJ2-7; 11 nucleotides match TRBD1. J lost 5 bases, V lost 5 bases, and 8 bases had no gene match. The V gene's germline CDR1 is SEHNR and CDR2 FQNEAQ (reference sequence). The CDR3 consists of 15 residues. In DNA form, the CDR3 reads TGTGCCAGCAGCCCCCAGGACAGGGGGCCAGACGAGCAGTACTTC. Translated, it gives CASSPQDRGPDEQYF.

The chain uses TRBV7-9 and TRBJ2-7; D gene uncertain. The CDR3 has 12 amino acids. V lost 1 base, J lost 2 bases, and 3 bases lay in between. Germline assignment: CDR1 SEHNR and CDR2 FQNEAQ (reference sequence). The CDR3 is CASSLGTYEQYF. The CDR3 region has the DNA TGTGCCAGCAGCTTAGGGACCTACGAGCAGTACTTC.

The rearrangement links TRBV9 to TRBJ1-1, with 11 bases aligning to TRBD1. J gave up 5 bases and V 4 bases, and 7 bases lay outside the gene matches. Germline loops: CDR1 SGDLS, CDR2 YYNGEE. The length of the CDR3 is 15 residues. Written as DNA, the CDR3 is TGTGCCAGCAGCCCCGGGGACAGGGGGAGGACTGAAGCTTTCTTT. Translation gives CASSPGDRGRTEAFF.

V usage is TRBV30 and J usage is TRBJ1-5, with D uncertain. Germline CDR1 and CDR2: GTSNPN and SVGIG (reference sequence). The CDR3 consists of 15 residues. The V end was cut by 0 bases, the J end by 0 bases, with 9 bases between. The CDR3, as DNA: TGTGCCTGGAGTGTCGGGCAAGATAGCAATCAGCCCCAGCATTTT. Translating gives CAWSVGQDSNQPQHF.

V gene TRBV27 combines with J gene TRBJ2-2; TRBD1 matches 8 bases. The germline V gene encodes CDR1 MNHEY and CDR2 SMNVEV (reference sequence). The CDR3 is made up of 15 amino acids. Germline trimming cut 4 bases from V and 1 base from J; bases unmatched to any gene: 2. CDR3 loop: CASSSDRENTGELFF. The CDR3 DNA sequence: TGTGCCAGCAGTTCGGACAGGGAGAACACCGGGGAGCTGTTTTTT.

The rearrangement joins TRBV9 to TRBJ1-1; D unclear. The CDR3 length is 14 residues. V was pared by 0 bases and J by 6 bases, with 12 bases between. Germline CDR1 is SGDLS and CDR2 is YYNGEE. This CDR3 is CASSVVVSGPEAFF. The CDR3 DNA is TGTGCCAGCAGCGTAGTCGTAAGTGGCCCTGAAGCTTTCTTT.

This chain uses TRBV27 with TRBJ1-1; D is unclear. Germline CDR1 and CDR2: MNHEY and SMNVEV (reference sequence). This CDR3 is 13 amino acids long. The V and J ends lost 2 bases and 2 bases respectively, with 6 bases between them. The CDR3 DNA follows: TGTGCCAGCAGTTTAACAAAAAACACTGAAGCTTTCTTT. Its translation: CASSLTKNTEAFF.

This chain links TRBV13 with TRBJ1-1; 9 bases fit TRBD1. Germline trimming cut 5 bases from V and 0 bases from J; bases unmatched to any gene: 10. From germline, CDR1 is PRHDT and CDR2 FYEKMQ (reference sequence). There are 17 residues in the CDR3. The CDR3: CASSPPRDRVMNTEAFF. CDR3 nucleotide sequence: TGTGCCAGCAGCCCTCCAAGGGACAGGGTGATGAACACTGAAGCTTTCTTT. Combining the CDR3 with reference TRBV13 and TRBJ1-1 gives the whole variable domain AAGVIQSPRHLIKEKRETATLKCYPIPRHDTVYWYQQGPGQDPQFLISFYEKMQSDKGSIPDRFSAQQFSDYHSELNMSSLELGDSALYFCASSPPRDRVMNTEAFFGQGTRLTVV.

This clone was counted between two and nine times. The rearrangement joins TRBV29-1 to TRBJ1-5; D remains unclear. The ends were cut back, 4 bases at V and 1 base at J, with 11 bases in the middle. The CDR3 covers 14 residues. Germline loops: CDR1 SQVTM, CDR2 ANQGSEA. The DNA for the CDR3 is TGCAGCGTTGTTATGCCGGAGAGCAATCAGCCCCAGCATTTT. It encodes CSVVMPESNQPQHF. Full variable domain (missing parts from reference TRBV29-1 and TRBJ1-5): SAVISQKPSRDICQRGTSLTIQCQVDSQVTMMFWYRQQPGQSLTLIATANQGSEATYESGFVIDKFPISRPNLTFSTLTVSNMSPEDSSIYLCSVVMPESNQPQHFGDGTRLSIL.

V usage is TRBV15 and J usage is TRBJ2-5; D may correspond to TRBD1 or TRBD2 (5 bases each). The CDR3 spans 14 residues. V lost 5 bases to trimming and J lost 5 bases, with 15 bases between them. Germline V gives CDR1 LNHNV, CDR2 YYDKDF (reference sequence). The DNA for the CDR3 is TGTGCCACCAGCGAGGGTTGGGGGATGGAGACCCAGTACTTC. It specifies CATSEGWGMETQYF. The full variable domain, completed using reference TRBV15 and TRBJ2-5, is DAMVIQNPRYQVTQFGKPVTLSCSQTLNHNVMYWYQQKSSQAPKLLFHYYDKDFNNEADTPDNFQSRRPNTSFCFLDIRSPGLGDTAMYLCATSEGWGMETQYFGPGTRLLVL.

In nucleotides, the CDR3 is TGTGCCAGCAGTTACTCGAGTGGGCTTCACACTGAAGCTTTCTTT. Translation: CASSYSSGLHTEAFF. V gene TRBV6-5 combines with J gene TRBJ1-1; D gene uncertain. Between the trimmed V and J ends, which lost 0 bases and 3 bases, there was a span of 11 bases. CDR3 size: 15 residues. Germline loops: CDR1 MNHEY, CDR2 SVGAGI.

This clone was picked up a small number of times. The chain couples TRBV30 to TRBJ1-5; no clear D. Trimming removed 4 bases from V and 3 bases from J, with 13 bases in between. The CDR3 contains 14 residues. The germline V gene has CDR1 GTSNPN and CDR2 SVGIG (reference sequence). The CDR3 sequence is CAWNLGRSNQPQHF. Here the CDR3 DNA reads TGTGCCTGGAACCTGGGCAGGTCCAATCAGCCCCAGCATTTT.

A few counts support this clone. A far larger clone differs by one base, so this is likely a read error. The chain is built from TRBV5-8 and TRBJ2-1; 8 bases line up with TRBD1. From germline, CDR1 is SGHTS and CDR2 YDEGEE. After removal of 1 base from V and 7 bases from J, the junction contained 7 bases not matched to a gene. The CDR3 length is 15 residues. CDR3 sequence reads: CASSLPRGLGNEQFF. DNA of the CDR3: TGTGCCAGCAGCTTGCCCAGGGGGCTTGGTAATGAGCAGTTCTTC. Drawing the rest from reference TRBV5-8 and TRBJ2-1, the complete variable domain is EAGVTQSPTHLIKTRGQQATLRCSPISGHTSVYWYQQALGLGLQFLLWYDEGEERNRGNFPPRFSGRQFPNYSSELNVNALELEDSALYLCASSLPRGLGNEQFFGPGTRLTVL.

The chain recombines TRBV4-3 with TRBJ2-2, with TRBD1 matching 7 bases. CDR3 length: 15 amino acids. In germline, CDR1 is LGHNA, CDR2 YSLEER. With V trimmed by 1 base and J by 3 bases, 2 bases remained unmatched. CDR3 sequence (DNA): TGCGCCAGCAGCCAAGGGGACAGACACACCGGGGAGCTGTTTTTT. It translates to CASSQGDRHTGELFF.

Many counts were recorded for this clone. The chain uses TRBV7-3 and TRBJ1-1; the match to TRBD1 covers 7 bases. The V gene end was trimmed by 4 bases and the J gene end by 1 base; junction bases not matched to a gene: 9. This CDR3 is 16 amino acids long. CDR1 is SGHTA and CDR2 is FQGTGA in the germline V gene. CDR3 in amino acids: CASSSTQGDGNTEAFF. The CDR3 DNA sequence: TGTGCCAGCAGCTCGACTCAGGGGGATGGGAACACTGAAGCTTTCTTT.

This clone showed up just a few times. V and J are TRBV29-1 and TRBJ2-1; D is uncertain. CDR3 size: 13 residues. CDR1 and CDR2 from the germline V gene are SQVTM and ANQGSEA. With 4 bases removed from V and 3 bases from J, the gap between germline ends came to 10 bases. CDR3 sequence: CSVGPRSYNEQFF. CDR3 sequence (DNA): TGCAGCGTTGGGCCCAGGAGCTACAATGAGCAGTTCTTC.

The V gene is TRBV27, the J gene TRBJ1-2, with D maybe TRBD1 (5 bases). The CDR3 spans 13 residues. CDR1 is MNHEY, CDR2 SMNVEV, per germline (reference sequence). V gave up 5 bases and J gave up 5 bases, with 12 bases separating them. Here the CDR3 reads CASSPGGRYGYTF. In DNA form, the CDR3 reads TGTGCCAGCAGTCCGGGGGGGAGGTATGGCTACACCTTC.

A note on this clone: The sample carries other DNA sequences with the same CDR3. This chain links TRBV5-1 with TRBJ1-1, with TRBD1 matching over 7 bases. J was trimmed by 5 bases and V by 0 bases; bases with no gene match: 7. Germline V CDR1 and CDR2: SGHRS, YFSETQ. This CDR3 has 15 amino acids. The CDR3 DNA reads TGCGCCAGCAGCTTGGTAAGGGGGCTTAATACTGAAGCTTTCTTT. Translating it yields CASSLVRGLNTEAFF.

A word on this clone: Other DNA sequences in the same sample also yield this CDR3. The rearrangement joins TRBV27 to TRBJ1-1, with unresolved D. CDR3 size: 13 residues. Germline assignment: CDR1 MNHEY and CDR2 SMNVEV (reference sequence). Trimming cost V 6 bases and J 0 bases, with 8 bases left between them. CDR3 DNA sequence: TGTGCCAGCAGCCTAGTCCTGAACACTGAAGCTTTCTTT. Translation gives CASSLVLNTEAFF.

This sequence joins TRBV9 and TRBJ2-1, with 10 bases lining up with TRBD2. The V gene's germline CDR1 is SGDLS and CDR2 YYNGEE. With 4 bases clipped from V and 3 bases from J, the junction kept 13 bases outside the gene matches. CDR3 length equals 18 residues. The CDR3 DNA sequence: TGTGCCAGCAGCCCGAGGACTAGCGGAGGGGCCCTCTACAATGAGCAGTTCTTC. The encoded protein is CASSPRTSGGALYNEQFF.

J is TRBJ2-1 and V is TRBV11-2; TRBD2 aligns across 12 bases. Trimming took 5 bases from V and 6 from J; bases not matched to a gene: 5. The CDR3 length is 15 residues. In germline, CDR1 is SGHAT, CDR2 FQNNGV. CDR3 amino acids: CASSLAGGPGNEQFF. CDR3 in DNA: TGTGCCAGCAGCCTAGCGGGGGGGCCGGGCAATGAGCAGTTCTTC.